The T cell receptor (beta chain) under discussion was sequenced for a study of T cell responses to AZD1222 COVID-19 vaccine. Only in-frame clones appear in the TCRdb table, and some are missing; sequencing was by immunoSEQ multiplex PCR. Among 150,000 to 200,000 clones listed, over 80% were seen once. V lost 8 bases and J 9 bases, leaving 14 bases between the germline ends. Per germline, CDR1 DFQATT and CDR2 SNEGSKA (reference sequence). The CDR3 is 11 residues long. This chain joins TRBV20-1 and TRBJ2-4; perhaps TRBD2 as D (6 bases). The origin of this receptor is an adult who received the MenACWY meningococcal vaccine as a control. The sequenced sample was peripheral blood, obtained 28 days after the second dose of the MenACWY control vaccine. The CDR3 is CSLNRGSIQYF. The CDR3 DNA follows: TGCAGTCTAAACCGGGGGAGCATTCAGTACTTC.